This T cell receptor beta chain derives from a study of OX40 agonist ivuxolimab in advanced cancers. The investigators sampled blood at baseline, at cycle 4 day 1, and at cycle 7 day 1. Turning to this clone: Its antigen is unknown.

Findings and limits, study-wide: The 0.1-3.0 mg/kg partial responders had among the lowest clonal expansion. Dosing at 0.1 to 3.0 mg/kg was accompanied by clonal expansion of CD4+ and CD8+ blood T cells by week 6.

Method: immunoSEQ multiplex PCR; TCRdb's copy keeps in-frame clones and lacks some. Of tens of thousands of clones in the sample, around 92% were seen once. V was clipped by 4 bases and J by 4 bases; unmatched bases: 5. The CDR3 contains 14 residues. Germline V gives CDR1 SGHNT, CDR2 YYREEE (reference sequence). The sequenced sample was CD4+ or CD8+ T cells sorted from blood, obtained in a trial of the OX40 agonist ivuxolimab. The sequence derives from an adult with an advanced solid tumor such as melanoma, head and neck, liver or kidney cancer. The chain joins TRBV5-4 to TRBJ2-7, with 10 positions matching TRBD1. CDR3 loop: CASSATGGKYEQYF. CDR3 coding DNA: TGTGCCAGCAGCGCGACAGGGGGCAAGTACGAGCAGTACTTC.